Listed below are T cell receptor beta chains from one sample, sequenced in a study of PD-1 blockade in classical Hodgkin lymphoma. Generated by immunoSEQ multiplex PCR, the TCRdb table keeps only in-frame clones and is missing some. This sample yields 20,000 to 25,000 clones, of which around 70% are seen a single time; approximately 25% belongs to the top ten. Sequenced material: peripheral blood mononuclear cells (PBMCs), taken before the second cycle of nivolumab. The source is a human donor with classical Hodgkin lymphoma. Each CDR3 is given with its conserved first and last residue. A D gene is named only where the DNA matches it firmly. Size is stated for part of the rows, as once, few or many counts, or as a class when the clone is expanded.

>NA|NA|TRBV4-1|TRBJ2-5
CASSQDVTGPQETQYF
TGCGCCAGCAGCCAAGATGTTACAGGGCCACAAGAGACCCAGTACTTC
>NA|TRBD1|TRBV27|TRBJ2-1
CASSTRTGEEQFF
TGTGCCAGCAGTACCAGGACAGGTGAGGAGCAGTTCTTC
>NA|TRBD1|TRBV5-8|TRBJ2-1
CATIRQGSSYNEQFF
TGTGCCACTATAAGACAGGGAAGCTCCTACAATGAGCAGTTCTTC
>NA|NA|TRBV29-1|TRBJ2-1
CSVDMYSYNEQFF
TGCAGCGTTGACATGTACTCCTACAATGAGCAGTTCTTC
>NA|NA|TRBV27|TRBJ2-1
CASSLIAGSSYNEQFF
TGTGCCAGCAGTTTAATAGCAGGGAGCTCCTACAATGAGCAGTTCTTC
>NA|NA|TRBV2|TRBJ2-6
CAGQTGANVLTF
TGTGCCGGCCAAACTGGGGCCAACGTCCTGACTTTC
>NA|TRBD2|TRBV11-2|TRBJ2-1
CASSLQPAGVGNEQFF
TGTGCCAGCAGCTTACAGCCCGCGGGAGTGGGCAATGAGCAGTTCTTC
>NA|NA|TRBV6-1|TRBJ1-3
CASTPGLGNTIYF
TGTGCCAGCACCCCCGGTTTGGGAAACACCATATATTTT
>NA|NA|TRBV14|TRBJ1-1
CASSPGFLDGTEAFF
TGTGCCAGCAGCCCTGGATTTCTCGATGGCACTGAAGCTTTCTTT
>once|TRBD1|TRBV7-9|TRBJ1-3
CASSLTQGTGNTIYF
TGTGCCAGCAGCTTAACACAGGGGACTGGAAACACCATATATTTT
>NA|TRBD1|TRBV7-9|TRBJ1-2
CASRGGTGRYGYTF
TGTGCCAGCAGGGGCGGGACAGGGCGGTATGGCTACACCTTC
>few|NA|TRBV4-2|TRBJ1-2
CASSQGVGDALVEGYTF
TGTGCCAGCAGCCAAGGGGTTGGGGACGCTCTGGTGGAAGGCTACACCTTC
>NA|NA|TRBV20-1|TRBJ1-1
CSAGSNTEAFF
TGCAGTGCAGGTTCGAACACTGAAGCTTTCTTT
>once|NA|TRBV28|TRBJ2-5
CASSSHPRQETQYF
TGTGCCAGCAGTTCCCACCCCCGCCAAGAGACCCAGTACTTC
>NA|NA|TRBV18|TRBJ2-3
CASSPRALPDTQYF
TGTGCCAGCTCACCACGCGCCCTCCCAGATACGCAGTATTTT
>NA|TRBD2|TRBV11-3|TRBJ2-7
CASSPGAASGGRLREQYF
TGTGCCAGCAGCCCGGGAGCGGCTAGCGGGGGGCGACTACGAGAGCAGTACTTC
>NA|NA|TRBV6-1|TRBJ1-6
CASSSEEGDNSPLHF
TGTGCCAGCAGTTCTGAGGAGGGAGATAATTCACCCCTCCACTTT
>once|TRBD2|TRBV15|TRBJ2-5
CATSSELGTSLETQYF
TGTGCCACCAGCAGCGAGCTCGGGACTAGTTTGGAGACCCAGTACTTC
>NA|NA|TRBV9|TRBJ2-3
CASSVADTQYF
TGTGCCAGCAGCGTTGCAGATACGCAGTATTTT
>NA|NA|TRBV6-6|TRBJ1-5
CASSPKWGPNQPQHF
TGTGCCAGCAGTCCCAAGTGGGGGCCCAACCAGCCCCAGCATTTT
>once|TRBD1|TRBV18|TRBJ1-1
CASSPGQGARTEAFF
TGTGCCAGCTCACCGGGACAGGGGGCGCGGACTGAAGCTTTCTTT
>NA|NA|TRBV7-2|TRBJ2-5
CASSFSHQETQYF
TGTGCCAGCAGCTTTAGCCACCAAGAGACCCAGTACTTC